The table lists the clone carrying this T cell receptor beta chain with a few counts. The antigen is unknown. The ends were cut back, 0 bases at V and 5 bases at J, with 13 bases in the middle. Per the germline V gene, CDR1 is ENHRY and CDR2 is SYGVKD. This CDR3 region has 15 residues. TCRdb called the reads again in MiXCR, with one record for every CDR3 protein. This table holds a few hundred thousand distinct CDR3 sequences, around 29% found once. This sample was taken from a study of T cell repertoires in cytomegalovirus infection. Study-level background: Newly reported HLA-C-restricted and thoroughly characterized HLA-B-restricted CMV epitopes were employed.

The clonotype originates from a human donor in good health (CMV status not recorded). Some clones in this sample may be carry-over from other donors' samples. This specimen consisted of cultured PBMCs, obtained from culture after CMV antigen stimulation. This chain uses TRBV10-3 with TRBJ1-1; D is unclear. The CDR3 DNA reads TGTGCCATCAGTGAGTCATATAAGGTGGGGACTGAAGCTTTCTTT. It specifies CAISESYKVGTEAFF.